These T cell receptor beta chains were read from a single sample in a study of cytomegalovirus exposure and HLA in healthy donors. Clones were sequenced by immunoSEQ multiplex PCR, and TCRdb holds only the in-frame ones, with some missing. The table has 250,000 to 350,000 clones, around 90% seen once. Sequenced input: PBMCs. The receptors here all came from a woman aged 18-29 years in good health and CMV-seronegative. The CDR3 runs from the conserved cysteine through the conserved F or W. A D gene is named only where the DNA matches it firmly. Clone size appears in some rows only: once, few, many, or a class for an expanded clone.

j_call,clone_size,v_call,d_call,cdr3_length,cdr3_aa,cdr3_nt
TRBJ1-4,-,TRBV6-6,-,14,CASRSNTERGKLFF,TGTGCCAGCAGATCTAACACCGAAAGAGGGAAACTGTTTTTT
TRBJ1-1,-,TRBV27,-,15,CASSPGVTGNTEAFF,TGTGCCAGCAGTCCCGGGGTGACGGGGAACACTGAAGCTTTCTTT
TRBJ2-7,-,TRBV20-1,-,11,CSVPKIYEQYF,TGCAGTGTCCCTAAGATCTACGAGCAGTACTTC
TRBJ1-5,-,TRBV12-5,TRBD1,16,CASGLSPDRENQPQHF,TGTGCTAGTGGTTTGTCGCCCGACAGGGAAAATCAGCCCCAGCATTTT
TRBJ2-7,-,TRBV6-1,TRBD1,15,CASSGGQGYPYEQYF,TGTGCCAGCAGTGGCGGACAGGGATATCCCTACGAGCAGTACTTC
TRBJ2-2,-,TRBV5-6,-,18,CASSPYPPRVLNTGELFF,TGTGCCAGCAGCCCGTATCCCCCCCGGGTTTTGAACACCGGGGAGCTGTTTTTT
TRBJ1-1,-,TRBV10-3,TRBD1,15,CAISAGQGAETEAFF,TGTGCCATCAGTGCGGGACAGGGGGCAGAGACTGAAGCTTTCTTT
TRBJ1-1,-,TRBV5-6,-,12,CASSLSRDEAFF,TGTGCCAGCAGCTTGAGCAGGGATGAAGCTTTCTTT
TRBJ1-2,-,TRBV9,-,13,CASSVDRADGYTF,TGTGCCAGCAGCGTAGACAGGGCGGACGGCTACACCTTC
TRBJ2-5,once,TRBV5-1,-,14,CASREGSRGETQYF,TGCGCCAGCAGAGAAGGTTCTCGGGGGGAGACCCAGTACTTC
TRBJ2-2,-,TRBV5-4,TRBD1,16,CASSLESRGLTGELFF,TGTGCCAGCAGCTTGGAGTCCAGGGGGCTAACCGGGGAGCTGTTTTTT
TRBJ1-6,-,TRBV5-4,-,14,CASSLVPFNSPLHF,TGTGCCAGCAGCTTGGTTCCGTTTAATTCCCCCCTCCACTTT
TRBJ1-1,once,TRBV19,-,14,CASSSGDVWTEAFF,TGTGCCAGTTCATCAGGGGATGTTTGGACTGAAGCTTTCTTT
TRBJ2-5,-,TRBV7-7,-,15,CASSPGAAFQETQYF,TGTGCCAGCAGCCCTGGGGCGGCCTTCCAAGAGACCCAGTACTTC
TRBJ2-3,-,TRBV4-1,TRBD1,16,CASSQDHTGGTDTQYF,TGCGCCAGCAGCCAAGATCACACAGGGGGGACAGATACGCAGTATTTT
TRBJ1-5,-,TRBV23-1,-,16,CASSQDEAGVSQPQHF,TGCGCCAGCAGTCAAGATGAGGCAGGGGTTAGTCAGCCCCAGCATTTT
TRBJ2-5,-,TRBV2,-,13,CASTGVFLETQYF,TGTGCCAGCACAGGGGTCTTTTTGGAGACCCAGTACTTC
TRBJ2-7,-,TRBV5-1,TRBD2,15,CASSPTLAGVYEQYF,TGCGCCAGCAGCCCCACCCTAGCGGGGGTCTACGAGCAGTACTTC
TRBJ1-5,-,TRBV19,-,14,CASSISGSNQPQHF,TGTGCCAGTAGTATCTCCGGGTCCAATCAGCCCCAGCATTTT
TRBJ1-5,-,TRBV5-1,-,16,CASSPSAGGVNQPQHF,TGCGCCAGCAGCCCATCCGCGGGGGGGGTCAATCAGCCCCAGCATTTT
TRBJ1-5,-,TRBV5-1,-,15,CASSPGGGGPQPQHF,TGCGCCAGCAGCCCGGGGGGGGGCGGACCTCAGCCCCAGCATTTT
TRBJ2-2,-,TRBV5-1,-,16,CASSLVGGANTGELFF,TGCGCCAGCAGCTTGGTTGGCGGGGCCAACACCGGGGAGCTGTTTTTT
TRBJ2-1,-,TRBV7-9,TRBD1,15,CASRPGQGDGNEQFF,TGTGCCAGCAGGCCCGGACAGGGTGATGGCAATGAGCAGTTCTTC
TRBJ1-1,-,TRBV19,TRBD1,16,CASKRGPQPQNTEAFF,TGTGCCAGTAAAAGGGGGCCTCAGCCGCAAAACACTGAAGCTTTCTTT
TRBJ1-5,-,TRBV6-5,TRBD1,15,CASNQGDSLNQPQHF,TGTGCCAGCAACCAAGGGGACAGCCTCAATCAGCCCCAGCATTTT
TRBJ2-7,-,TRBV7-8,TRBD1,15,CASSLGGGYNYEQYF,TGTGCCAGCAGCTTAGGAGGGGGCTATAACTACGAGCAGTACTTC
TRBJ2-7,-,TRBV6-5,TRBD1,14,CASSRGDSSYEQYF,TGTGCCAGCAGTAGAGGGGACAGCTCCTACGAGCAGTACTTC
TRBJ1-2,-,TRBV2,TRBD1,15,CASSSSRTGDYGYTF,TGTGCCAGCAGCTCCTCAAGGACAGGGGACTATGGCTACACCTTC
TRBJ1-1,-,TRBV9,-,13,CASSVVPRAEAFF,TGTGCCAGCAGCGTAGTTCCGCGAGCTGAAGCTTTCTTT
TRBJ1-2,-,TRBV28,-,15,CASSPPPGGLGGYTF,TGTGCCAGCAGTCCCCCCCCCGGAGGGTTGGGTGGCTACACCTTC
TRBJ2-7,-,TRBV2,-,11,CASKQGYEQYF,TGTGCCAGCAAGCAGGGTTACGAGCAGTACTTC
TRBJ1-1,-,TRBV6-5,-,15,CASSYFRQGNTEAFF,TGTGCCAGCAGTTACTTTCGGCAGGGGAACACTGAAGCTTTCTTT
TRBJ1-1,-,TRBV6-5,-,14,CASSASRGRGEAFF,TGTGCCAGCAGTGCCAGCAGAGGGAGGGGTGAAGCTTTCTTT
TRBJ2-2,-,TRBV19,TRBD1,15,CASSILGQGSGELFF,TGTGCCAGTAGTATACTAGGACAGGGTTCCGGGGAGCTGTTTTTT
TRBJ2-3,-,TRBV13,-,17,CASSADSGPGKSDTQYF,TGTGCCAGCAGCGCCGACTCAGGTCCAGGGAAATCAGATACGCAGTATTTT
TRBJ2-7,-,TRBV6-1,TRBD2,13,CASSPLGGVGQYF,TGTGCCAGCAGCCCCCTGGGGGGGGTAGGGCAGTACTTC